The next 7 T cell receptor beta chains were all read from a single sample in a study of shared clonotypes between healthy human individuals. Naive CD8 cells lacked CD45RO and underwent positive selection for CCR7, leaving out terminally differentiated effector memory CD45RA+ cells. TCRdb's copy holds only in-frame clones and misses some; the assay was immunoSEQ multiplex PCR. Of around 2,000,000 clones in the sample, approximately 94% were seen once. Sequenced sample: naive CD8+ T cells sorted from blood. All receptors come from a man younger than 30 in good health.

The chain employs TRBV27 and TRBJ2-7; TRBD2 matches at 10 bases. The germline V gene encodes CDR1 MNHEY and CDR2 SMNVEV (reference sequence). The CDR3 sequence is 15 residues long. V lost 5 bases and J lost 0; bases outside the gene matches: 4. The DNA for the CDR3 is TGTGCCAGCAGTGTGACTAGCGGGTACTCCTACGAGCAGTACTTC. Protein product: CASSVTSGYSYEQYF.

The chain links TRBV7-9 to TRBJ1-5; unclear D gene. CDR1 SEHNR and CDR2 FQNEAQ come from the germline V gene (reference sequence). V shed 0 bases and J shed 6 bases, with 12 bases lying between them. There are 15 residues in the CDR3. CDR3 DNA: TGTGCCAGCAGCTTAGCGGAATTAGCAGGTCAGCCCCAGCATTTT. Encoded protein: CASSLAELAGQPQHF.

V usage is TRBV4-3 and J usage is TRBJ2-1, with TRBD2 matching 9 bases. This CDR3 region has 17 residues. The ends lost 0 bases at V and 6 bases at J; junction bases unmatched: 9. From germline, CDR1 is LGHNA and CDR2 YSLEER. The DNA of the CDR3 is TGCGCCAGCAGCCAAGACTTGTGGCGGGAGGGGGGCAATGAGCAGTTCTTC. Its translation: CASSQDLWREGGNEQFF.

CDR3 residues: CASSLLSRWGNEKLFF. In DNA, the CDR3 is TGTGCCAGCAGTCTCCTGTCCCGGTGGGGTAATGAAAAACTGTTTTTT. The chain couples TRBV27 to TRBJ1-4, with D unresolved. The CDR3 covers 16 residues. Between the trimmed V and J ends, which lost 5 bases and 4 bases, there was a span of 17 bases. Germline CDR1 is MNHEY and CDR2 is SMNVEV (reference sequence). Based on the CDR3 plus reference TRBV27 and TRBJ1-4, the full variable domain is EAQVTQNPRYLITVTGKKLTVTCSQNMNHEYMSWYRQDPGLGLRQIYYSMNVEVTDKGDVPEGYKVSRKEKRNFPLILESPSPNQTSLYFCASSLLSRWGNEKLFFGSGTQLSVL.

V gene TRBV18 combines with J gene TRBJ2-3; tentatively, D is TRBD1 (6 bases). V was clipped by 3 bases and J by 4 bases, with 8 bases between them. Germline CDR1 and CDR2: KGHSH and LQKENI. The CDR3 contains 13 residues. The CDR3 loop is CASSPGAADTQYF. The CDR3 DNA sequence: TGTGCCAGCTCACCGGGGGCGGCAGATACGCAGTATTTT.

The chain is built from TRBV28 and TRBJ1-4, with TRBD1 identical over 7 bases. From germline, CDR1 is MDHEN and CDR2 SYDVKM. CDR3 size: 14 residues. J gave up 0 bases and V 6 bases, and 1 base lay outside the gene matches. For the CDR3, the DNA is TGTGCCAGCAGCGGGACAGCAACTAATGAAAAACTGTTTTTT. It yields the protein CASSGTATNEKLFF.

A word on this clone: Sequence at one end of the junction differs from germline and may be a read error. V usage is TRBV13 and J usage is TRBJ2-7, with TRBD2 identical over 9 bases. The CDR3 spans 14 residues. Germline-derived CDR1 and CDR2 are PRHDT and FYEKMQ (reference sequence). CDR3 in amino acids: CASSLAGEVHEQYF. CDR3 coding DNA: TGTGCCAGCAGTTTAGCGGGAGAAGTCCACGAGCAGTACTTC.